What follows are 5 T cell receptor beta chains derived from one specimen sequenced in a study of blood T cells in healthy people across ages. For the second PCR, which ran for roughly 6 to 11 cycles, a sample-barcoded 5' primer and a J-beta primer mix were used. TCRdb analysed the 5' RACE reads with MiXCR anew, one entry per CDR3 protein. This sample yields 900,000 to 950,000 distinct CDR3 sequences, of which 25% to 30% are seen a single time; around 9.6% belongs to the top ten. This sample was also put to use in a study of T cells of mothers and their children.

The material sequenced was blood. These receptors all come from a woman in her thirties or forties in good health.

Many counts were recorded for this clonotype. V is TRBV5-6 and J is TRBJ2-5, with D perhaps matching TRBD1 (6 bases). V lost 4 bases, J lost 0 bases, and 13 bases lay in between. The CDR3 spans 15 residues. Germline V gene sequence: CDR1 SGHDT, CDR2 YYEEEE. CDR3 coding DNA: TGTGCCAGCAGCCCGATCGACAGGAACCAAGAGACCCAGTACTTC. The encoded protein is CASSPIDRNQETQYF. The whole variable domain, remainder taken from reference TRBV5-6 and TRBJ2-5, is DAGVTQSPTHLIKTRGQQVTLRCSPKSGHDTVSWYQQALGQGPQFIFQYYEEEERQRGNFPDRFSGHQFPNYSSELNVNALLLGDSALYLCASSPIDRNQETQYFGPGTRLLVL.

This clonotype has a handful of counts. J is TRBJ2-5 and V is TRBV24-1; possibly TRBD2 for D (7 bases). The CDR3 runs 16 residues. CDR1 is KGHDR and CDR2 is SFDVKD in the germline V gene. The V end lost 3 bases, the J end lost 5 bases, and 18 bases lay between the germline ends. CDR3 in amino acids: CATSDDGGPTRETQYF. CDR3 in DNA: TGTGCCACCAGTGATGACGGGGGGCCTACTCGGGAGACCCAGTACTTC.

The V call is TRBV9, the J call TRBJ2-7; D possibly corresponds to TRBD1 (8 bases). Trimming removed 0 bases at V and 3 bases at J, with 13 bases between. The CDR3 is 15 residues long. Germline assignment: CDR1 SGDLS and CDR2 YYNGEE. CDR3 sequence reads: CASSVGTGGGYEQYF. For the CDR3, the DNA is TGTGCCAGCAGCGTAGGAACAGGGGGGGGCTACGAGCAGTACTTC.

This clonotype has only a few counts. The V and J genes are TRBV7-2 and TRBJ1-2, with 11 bases aligning to TRBD1. J lost 1 base, V lost 5 bases, and 9 bases had no gene match. Germline loops: CDR1 SGHTA, CDR2 FQGNSA. The CDR3 covers 17 residues. The CDR3 nucleotides are TGTGCCAGCAGCACCGGACAGGGGGCCCTCCTTAACTATGGCTACACCTTC. Amino acid sequence: CASSTGQGALLNYGYTF.

Concerning this clonotype itself: One end of the junction varies from germline; a read error may be responsible. The chain combines TRBV7-2 with TRBJ2-1, with TRBD1 as a possible D gene (5 bases). The CDR3 has 15 residues. Germline-derived CDR1 and CDR2 are SGHTA and FQGNSA. CDR3 DNA sequence: TGTGCCAGCAGCTTTGGCAGGGAAACCTACAATGAGCGGTTCTTC. This sequence encodes CASSFGRETYNERFF.